This TCR beta chain was found in a study of lung T cells in sarcoidosis with Löfgren's syndrome. TCRdb reprocessed the reads via MiXCR and lists one record per CDR3 protein. The table includes around 60,000 distinct CDR3 sequences, around 20% detected once. Deletions cut 0 bases from V and 3 bases from J, with 12 bases between. Per the germline V gene, CDR1 is MGHRA and CDR2 is YSYEKL. The CDR3 consists of 15 residues. This clonotype was counted between two and nine times. This chain links TRBV4-1 with TRBJ2-7, with D tentatively TRBD1 (5 bases). The material sequenced was CD4+ T cells from PBMCs. The sequence was collected from a human donor with sarcoidosis (Löfgren's syndrome or another form), or a control subject (not recorded which). The CDR3 DNA is TGCGCCAGCAGCCAAGATACGGGCAGGGACTACGAGCAGTACTTC. It is translated as CASSQDTGRDYEQYF.